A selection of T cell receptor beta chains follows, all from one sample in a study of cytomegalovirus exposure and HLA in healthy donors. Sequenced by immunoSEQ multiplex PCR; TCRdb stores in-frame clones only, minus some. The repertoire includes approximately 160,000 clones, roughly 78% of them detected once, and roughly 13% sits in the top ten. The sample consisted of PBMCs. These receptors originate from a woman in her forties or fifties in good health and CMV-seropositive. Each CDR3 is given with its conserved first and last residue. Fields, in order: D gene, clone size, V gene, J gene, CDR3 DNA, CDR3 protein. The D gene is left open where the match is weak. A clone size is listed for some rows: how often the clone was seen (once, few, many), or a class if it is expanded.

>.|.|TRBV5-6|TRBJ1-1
TGTGCCAGCAGTTCGGTCCAGAACACTGAAGCTTTCTTT
CASSSVQNTEAFF
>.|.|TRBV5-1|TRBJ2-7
TGCGCCAGCACCCAGGGCTACGAGCAGTACTTC
CASTQGYEQYF
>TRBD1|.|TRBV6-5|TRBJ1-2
TGTGCCAGCAGTTATACACAGGGGATCAACTATGGCTACACCTTC
CASSYTQGINYGYTF
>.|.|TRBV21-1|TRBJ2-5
TGTGCCAGCAGCAACGCAGGGACTCTCAAGGGGAGGTACCAAGAGACCCAGTACTTC
CASSNAGTLKGRYQETQYF
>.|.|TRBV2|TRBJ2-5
TGTGCCAGCAAATCCCACGTGGGGGGAGAGACCCAGTACTTC
CASKSHVGGETQYF
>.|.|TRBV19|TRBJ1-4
TGTGCCAGTAGTACCACAGGGCGGGAAAAACTGTTTTTT
CASSTTGREKLFF
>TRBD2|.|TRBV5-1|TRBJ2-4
TGCGCCCCCCGGGGAGGAGCGGGGGCTACAAACATTCAGTACTTC
CAPRGGAGATNIQYF
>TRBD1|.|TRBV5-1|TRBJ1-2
TGCGCCAGCAGCCCTGGGACAGGGCCTCGCTATGGCTACACCTTC
CASSPGTGPRYGYTF
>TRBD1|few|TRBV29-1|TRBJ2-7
TGCAGCGTTCGGGGACAGAACTCCTACGAGCAGTACTTC
CSVRGQNSYEQYF
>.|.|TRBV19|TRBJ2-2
TGTGCCAGTGGCCAAAAGAGCAGGGGACGGGAGCTGTTTTTT
CASGQKSRGRELFF
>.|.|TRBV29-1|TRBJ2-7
TGCAGCGTTGAGGGCAGGGAAGGTTACGAGCAGTACTTC
CSVEGREGYEQYF
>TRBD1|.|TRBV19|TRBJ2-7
TGTGCCAGTAGTTCTAGGGACAGGGGACCTGACGAGCAGTACTTC
CASSSRDRGPDEQYF
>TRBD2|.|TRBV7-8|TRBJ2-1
TGTGCCAGCAGACTTCACGGGACTAGCAGGTATGAGCAGTTCTTC
CASRLHGTSRYEQFF
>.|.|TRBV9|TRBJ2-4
TGTGCCAGCAGCCCCGGCCGGGCGGGCAAAAACATTCAGTACTTC
CASSPGRAGKNIQYF
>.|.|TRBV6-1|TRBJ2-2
TGTGCCAGCATGGCAGGGTACACCGGGGAGCTGTTTTTT
CASMAGYTGELFF
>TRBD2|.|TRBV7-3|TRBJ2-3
TGTGCCAGCAGCTTAAGTCCTAGCGGGGGAACAGATACGCAGTATTTT
CASSLSPSGGTDTQYF
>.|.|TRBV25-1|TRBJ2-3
TGTGCCAGCGCACTCTCGGGGGAAACGCAGTATTTT
CASALSGETQYF